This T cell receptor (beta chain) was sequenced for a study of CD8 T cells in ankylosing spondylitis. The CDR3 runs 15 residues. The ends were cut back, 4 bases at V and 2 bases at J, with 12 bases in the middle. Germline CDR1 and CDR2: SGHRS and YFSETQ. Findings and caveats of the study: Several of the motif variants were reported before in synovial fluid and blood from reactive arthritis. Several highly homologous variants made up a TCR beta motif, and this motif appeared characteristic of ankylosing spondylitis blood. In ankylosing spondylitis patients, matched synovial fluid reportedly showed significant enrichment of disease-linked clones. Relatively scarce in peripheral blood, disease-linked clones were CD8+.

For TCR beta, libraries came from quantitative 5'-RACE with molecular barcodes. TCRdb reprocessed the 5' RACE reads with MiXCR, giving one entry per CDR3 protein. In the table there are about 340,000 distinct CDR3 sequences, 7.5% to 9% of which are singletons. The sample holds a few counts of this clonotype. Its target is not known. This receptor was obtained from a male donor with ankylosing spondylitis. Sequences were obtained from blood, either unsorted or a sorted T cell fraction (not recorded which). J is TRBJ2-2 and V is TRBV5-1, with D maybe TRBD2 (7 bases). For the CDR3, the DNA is TGCGCCAGCAGCAGCGGGACACCTAACACCGGGGAGCTGTTTTTT. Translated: CASSSGTPNTGELFF.